Following are 16 T cell receptor beta chains from one sample sequenced in a study of blood T cells in healthy people across ages (dated by TCRdb to between 2014 and 2017). To prepare the library, 5' RACE was applied. Sequencing was carried out with an Illumina HiSeq 2500. A second 7 to 11 cycle PCR used a sample-barcoded 5' primer and a J-beta primer mix. TCRdb reprocessed the public reads (quality trimming at Q25 with fastp, clone calling with MiXCR) and kept in-frame beta chains. All rows with the same CDR3 protein become a single entry with the most common DNA and genes. This sample gives some 900,000 distinct CDR3 sequences in total; roughly 50% of them show up just once. The ten largest account for roughly 13% of the sample. The sequencing sample was made of blood. The origin of the receptors is a man younger than 40 in good health.

This sequence joins TRBV24-1 and TRBJ1-1, with a possible D match to TRBD1 (6 bases). The CDR3 spans 14 residues. CDR1 and CDR2 (germline): KGHDR, SFDVKD. The V end was cut by 3 bases, the J end by 1 base, with 8 bases between. In nucleotides, the CDR3 is TGTGCCACCAGTGATGCGGACAGGAACACTGAAGCTTTCTTT. Protein product: CATSDADRNTEAFF.

This clonotype was counted a few times. CDR3 nucleotide sequence: TGTGCCAGCAGTTCCCTCCGGGACTCCGTTACCTACGAGCAGTACTTC. Its protein is CASSSLRDSVTYEQYF. V and J are TRBV28 and TRBJ2-4, with a weak D call TRBD2 (6 bases). The DNA end is a closer match to TRBJ2-7, so the J assignment may be wrong. CDR1 MDHEN and CDR2 SYDVKM come from the germline V gene. The CDR3 is made up of 16 amino acids.

This clonotype has just a few counts. The gene calls are TRBV5-1 and TRBJ1-5; D remains unclear. The germline CDR1 and CDR2 sequences are SGHRS and YFSETQ. The CDR3 has 15 residues. The V and J ends lost 0 bases and 1 base respectively, with 8 bases between them. CDR3 in DNA: TGCGCCAGCAGCTTGGGGGATAGGAGCAATCAGCCCCAGCATTTT. Amino acids: CASSLGDRSNQPQHF.

The chain recombines TRBV29-1 with TRBJ2-7; no firm D call. Trimming pared 7 bases from V and 2 bases from J, leaving 12 bases between. The CDR3 has 12 amino acids. In germline, CDR1 is SQVTM, CDR2 ANQGSEA. The CDR3 is CSGADGAYEQYF. The CDR3 DNA reads TGCAGCGGCGCTGACGGCGCCTACGAGCAGTACTTC.

This chain links TRBV20-1 with TRBJ1-2, with 10 bases lining up with TRBD1. Trimming at V came to 0 bases and at J to 2 bases, leaving 0 bases not matched to a gene. Germline CDR1 is DFQATT and CDR2 is SNEGSKA (reference sequence). The CDR3 loop spans 14 amino acids. CDR3 region: CSAREDRGNYGYTF. In nucleotides, the CDR3 is TGCAGTGCTAGAGAGGACAGGGGGAACTATGGCTACACCTTC.

This clonotype was seen just once. The V and J genes are TRBV4-1 and TRBJ1-1; D is undetermined. CDR3 length: 16 amino acids. The V and J ends lost 2 bases and 0 bases respectively, with 13 bases between them. Germline CDR1 and CDR2: MGHRA and YSYEKL. The CDR3 loop reads CASSQRERALNTEAFF. Here the CDR3 DNA reads TGCGCCAGCAGCCAAAGAGAACGGGCCTTGAACACTGAAGCTTTCTTT.

The chain recombines TRBV28 with TRBJ1-6; 7 bases fit TRBD1. The CDR3 spans 14 residues. V gave up 7 bases and J gave up 10 bases; unmatched junction bases: 10. CDR1 MDHEN and CDR2 SYDVKM come from the germline V gene. The CDR3 reads CASTITGAASPLHF. The CDR3, as DNA: TGTGCCAGCACTATAACAGGGGCCGCATCACCCCTCCACTTT.

The rearrangement joins TRBV20-1 to TRBJ1-5; 7 nucleotides agree with TRBD1. V lost 6 bases to trimming and J lost 2 bases; unmatched junction nucleotides: 4. CDR1 and CDR2 (germline): DFQATT, SNEGSKA (reference sequence). CDR3 length equals 13 residues. CDR3 in amino acids: CSACRGGNQPQHF. DNA for the CDR3: TGCAGTGCATGCAGGGGGGGCAATCAGCCCCAGCATTTT.

V is TRBV21-1 and J is TRBJ1-6; TRBD1, the table's D call, lacks a check against the DNA. TRBV21-1 is given as a pseudogene. This CDR3 has 14 amino acids. CDR3 in DNA: TGTGCCAGCAGCAAGGACAGTCCTAATTCACCCCTCCACTTT. Translated, it gives CASSKDSPNSPLHF.

This chain connects TRBV7-9 to TRBJ2-3; tentative D call: TRBD1 (5 bases). Trimming took off 5 bases at V and 11 bases at J, with 8 bases between the two ends. In germline, CDR1 is SEHNR, CDR2 FQNEAQ (reference sequence). CDR3 length: 10 residues. The DNA of the CDR3 is TGTGCCAGCAGCGGTCAGGGGCAGTATTTT. It specifies CASSGQGQYF.

In its sample, this clonotype was seen a few times. V gene TRBV5-5 combines with J gene TRBJ1-5; 7 bases match TRBD1. V lost 4 bases, J lost 7 bases, and 8 bases stayed unmatched. The CDR3 runs 14 residues. Germline loops: CDR1 SGHKS, CDR2 YYEKEE (reference sequence). CDR3 sequence reads: CASSTTGTSQPQHF. The CDR3 DNA reads as TGTGCCAGCAGCACGACAGGGACAAGCCAGCCCCAGCATTTT.

The gene calls are TRBV5-1 and TRBJ1-2; tentatively, D is TRBD1 (6 bases). There are 12 residues in the CDR3. Trimming pared 4 bases from V and 5 bases from J, leaving 9 bases between. Germline lookup yields CDR1 SGHRS and CDR2 YFSETQ. CDR3: CASSVGQYGYTF. CDR3 nucleotide sequence: TGCGCCAGCAGCGTCGGACAGTATGGCTACACCTTC.

In its sample, this clonotype was seen a few times. This chain joins TRBV4-3 and TRBJ2-6; the D is unclear. CDR1 is LGHNA, CDR2 YSLEER, per germline. V lost 0 bases and J lost 2, with 20 bases in between. This CDR3 contains 20 residues. CDR3 sequence: CASSQDFGIYVGTGANVLTF. The DNA of the CDR3 is TGCGCCAGCAGCCAAGATTTCGGCATCTACGTGGGCACTGGGGCCAACGTCCTGACTTTC.

This clonotype was counted only a few times. The V gene is TRBV29-1, the J gene TRBJ2-7, with 8 bases identical to TRBD1. Germline V gene sequence: CDR1 SQVTM, CDR2 ANQGSEA. The CDR3 extends over 12 amino acids. The ends lost 3 bases at V and 3 bases at J; junction bases unmatched: 1. The CDR3 DNA sequence: TGCAGCGTTGAGGGACAGGTCTACGAGCAGTACTTC. Protein: CSVEGQVYEQYF.

On this clonotype: A much larger clone is a single base away; this may be a read error. The rearrangement links TRBV28 to TRBJ2-1; 7 nucleotides match TRBD2. Trimming at V came to 5 bases and at J to 0 bases, leaving 7 bases not matched to a gene. The CDR3 consists of 16 residues. The germline gives CDR1 MDHEN, CDR2 SYDVKM. CDR3 region: CASSLGRTSSYNEQFF. CDR3 in DNA: TGTGCCAGCAGTCTAGGAAGGACTAGCTCCTACAATGAGCAGTTCTTC.

This rearrangement joins TRBV7-2 to TRBJ2-3; perhaps TRBD2 as D (5 bases). CDR3 length equals 16 residues. Trimming left V 2 bases short and J 0 bases short, with 12 bases between. Per the germline V gene, CDR1 is SGHTA and CDR2 is FQGNSA. CDR3 residues: CASSLILALSTDTQYF. DNA of the CDR3: TGTGCCAGCAGCTTAATCTTAGCGCTCAGCACAGATACGCAGTATTTT.